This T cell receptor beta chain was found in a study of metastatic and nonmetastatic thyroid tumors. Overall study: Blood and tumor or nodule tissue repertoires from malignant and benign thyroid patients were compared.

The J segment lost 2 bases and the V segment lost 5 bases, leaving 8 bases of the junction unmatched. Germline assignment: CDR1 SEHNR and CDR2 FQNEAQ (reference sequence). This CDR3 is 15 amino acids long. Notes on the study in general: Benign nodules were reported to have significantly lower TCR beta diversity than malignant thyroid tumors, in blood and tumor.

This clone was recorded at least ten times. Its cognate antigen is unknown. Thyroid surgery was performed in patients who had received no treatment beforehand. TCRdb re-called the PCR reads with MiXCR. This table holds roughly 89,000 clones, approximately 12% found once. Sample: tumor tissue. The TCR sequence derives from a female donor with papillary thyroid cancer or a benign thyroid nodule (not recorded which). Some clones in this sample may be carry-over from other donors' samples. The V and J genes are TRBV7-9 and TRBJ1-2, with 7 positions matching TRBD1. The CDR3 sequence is CASSPQGFANYGYTF. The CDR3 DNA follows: TGTGCCAGCAGCCCACAGGGGTTTGCAAACTATGGCTACACCTTC.